Listed below are T cell receptor beta chains from one sample, sequenced in a study of STAT3 mutations in large granular lymphocyte leukemia. Assay used: immunoSEQ multiplex PCR; TCRdb lists only in-frame clones, some missing. Of around 10,000 clones in the sample, around 49% are singletons; the top ten hold roughly 8.5%. The source material was peripheral blood mononuclear cells. Source of these receptors: a boy aged 5 to 17 with T-cell large granular lymphocyte leukemia. Some clones in this sample may be carry-over from other donors' samples. CDR3s leave out the opening cysteine and the closing phenylalanine or tryptophan. Fields, in order: CDR3 protein, V gene, CDR3 length.

ASSPTGVYGYT | TRBV27 | 11
ASSREAAYEQY | TRBV7-9 | 11
ASSRYEKLF | TRBV6-5 | 9
AWSQGLAGVEQF | TRBV30 | 12
ASSLAQGRDTQY | TRBV7-2 | 12
ASSLGSTSGSHEQF | TRBV5-1 | 14
AISEGLAGHNEQF | TRBV10-3 | 13
ASSLKLAGIPDTQY | TRBV5-1 | 14
ASSLSRDETQY | TRBV5-1 | 11
ASSTGTSGFYEQY | TRBV4-2 | 13
AWKRTQETQY | TRBV30 | 10
ASRDRGIASNQPQH | TRBV19 | 14
ASSHAVSTDTQY | TRBV7-9 | 12
ASSPRDSGALEQY | TRBV7-9 | 13
ASSLELAGDEQF | TRBV5-4 | 12
ASSDGGRPYEQY | TRBV10-2 | 12
ASSLGDRGLSSYNSPLH | TRBV7-9 | 17
ASSPRNTEAF | TRBV2 | 10
ASSFGVGSYNEQF | TRBV7-8 | 13
ASSQGGGQVEKLF | TRBV4-3 | 13
ASSPGTSVAYEQY | TRBV18 | 13
ASRRQGACEQY | TRBV23-1 | 11
ASSRTAGTEAF | TRBV7-9 | 11
ASSLTSGGPYEQY | TRBV7-9 | 13
ASSLAEITDTQY | TRBV7-8 | 12
ASSYSGPDYNEQF | TRBV6-5 | 13
ASSLAQRGVVETQY | TRBV5-1 | 14
ASSYPGGQVGSPLH | TRBV7-9 | 14
ASSLRQDTEAF | TRBV5-6 | 11
AWRGAPPSYRNTIY | TRBV30 | 14
ASSPRQGSYEQY | TRBV6-5 | 12
ASSPPVPPGTHPLGGQY | TRBV18 | 17
AWSGADYQPQH | TRBV30 | 11
ATYLGATDTQY | TRBV10-3 | 11
AWSVVGQGVFFGANVLT | TRBV30 | 17
ASRLGTRGLLNTEAF | TRBV5-1 | 15
ASSPPSGGPRTQY | TRBV18 | 13
ASSLGGNSYNSPLH | TRBV5-4 | 14
ASSEGTSGGAFYEQY | TRBV10-2 | 15
AWSVRGAGVYGYT | TRBV30 | 13
ASSEGDRGEQY | TRBV6-1 | 11
ASSATSGGGDTQY | TRBV2 | 13
SVADGFLGNQPQH | TRBV29-1 | 13
ASSPRQSQETQY | TRBV7-2 | 12
ASSPGVRGAF | TRBV7-9 | 10
ASSLGDPTDGYT | TRBV5-1 | 12
ASSLGEATNEKLF | TRBV5-1 | 13
ASSLTGHQPQH | TRBV6-5 | 11
ASSWDRGLYEQY | TRBV5-6 | 12
AWSRDFNEKLF | TRBV30 | 11